Presented here are 18 T cell receptor beta chains from one specimen sequenced in a study of T cell responses to AZD1222 COVID-19 vaccine. The protocol was immunoSEQ multiplex PCR, while the TCRdb copy is restricted to in-frame clones and leaves out a portion. Altogether approximately 130,000 clones are present, approximately 90% being singletons, with the ten largest covering about 7%. The sample consisted of peripheral blood, taken on day 0 of AZD1222 vaccination. The origin of the receptors is an adult in good health.

V gene TRBV9 combines with J gene TRBJ2-1; 9 bases match TRBD2. The CDR3 totals 15 residues. V lost 0 bases to trimming and J lost 9 bases; unmatched junction nucleotides: 7. Germline-derived CDR1 and CDR2 are SGDLS and YYNGEE. Written as DNA, the CDR3 is TGTGCCAGCAGCGTAGGGGCGGGAGGGCCTGGTGAGCAGTTCTTC. This translates into CASSVGAGGPGEQFF.

The chain uses TRBV28 and TRBJ2-2; no definite D call. Germline CDR1 reads MDHEN; CDR2 reads SYDVKM. Trimming removed 2 bases from V and 9 bases from J, with 10 bases in between. The CDR3 is made up of 13 amino acids. The CDR3 bases are TGTGCCAGCAGTTTAGGACCCGACCGGGAGCTGTTTTTT. Translating it yields CASSLGPDRELFF.

This chain links TRBV28 with TRBJ2-7, with 10 bases identical to TRBD1. The CDR3 extends over 16 amino acids. Germline V gene lookup returns CDR1 MDHEN and CDR2 SYDVKM. V lost 4 bases to trimming and J lost 4 bases; unmatched junction nucleotides: 10. CDR3: CASSSQYRDRGYEQYF. In DNA, the CDR3 is TGTGCCAGCAGTTCTCAATACCGGGACAGGGGTTACGAGCAGTACTTC.

This sequence joins TRBV6-5 and TRBJ1-5; D is ambiguous. Germline lookup yields CDR1 MNHEY and CDR2 SVGAGI. Trimming shortened V by 6 bases and J by 4 bases, and 13 bases separated the two germline ends. This CDR3 is 14 amino acids long. The CDR3 here is CASRLGGPNQPQHF. CDR3 nucleotide sequence: TGTGCCAGCAGATTGGGAGGGCCAAATCAGCCCCAGCATTTT.

The V gene is TRBV6-6, the J gene TRBJ2-7; the D call may be TRBD1 or TRBD2 (5 bases each). The CDR3 runs 14 residues. Germline-derived CDR1 and CDR2 are MNHNY and SVGAGI (reference sequence). V shed 4 bases and J shed 1 base, with 11 bases lying between them. The CDR3 loop reads CASSSRDRSYEQYF. CDR3 sequence (DNA): TGTGCCAGCAGTTCCCGGGACCGATCCTACGAGCAGTACTTC.

This rearrangement joins TRBV6-2 or TRBV6-3 to TRBJ1-1; weak D call: TRBD1 (6 bases). CDR3 size: 16 residues. Deletions cut 5 bases from V and 8 bases from J, with 24 bases between. Germline lookup yields CDR1 MNHEY and CDR2 SVGEGT. Here the CDR3 reads CASSIYQGHLSPEAFF. In DNA, the CDR3 is TGTGCCAGCAGTATTTATCAGGGACACCTAAGCCCAGAAGCTTTCTTT.

The genes are TRBV5-3 and TRBJ1-5; D call uncertain. TRBV5-3 counts as an open reading frame of uncertain function. The CDR3 runs 16 residues. The V gene lost 2 bases and the J gene lost 5 bases, with 17 bases spanning the gap. The CDR3 protein is CARSLSSPLSDQPQHF. The CDR3 DNA is TGTGCCAGAAGCTTATCTTCACCTTTAAGCGATCAGCCCCAGCATTTT.

This rearrangement joins TRBV27 to TRBJ2-1; 12 bases map to TRBD2. This CDR3 is built from 14 residues. V lost 6 bases, J lost 9 bases, and 6 bases stayed unmatched. Germline loops: CDR1 MNHEY, CDR2 SMNVEV (reference sequence). Here the CDR3 reads CASSRTSGIFEQFF. CDR3 coding DNA: TGTGCCAGCAGCCGGACTAGCGGGATATTTGAGCAGTTCTTC.

The chain links TRBV10-2 to TRBJ2-2, with 9 bases aligning to TRBD2. V shed 3 bases and J 0 bases; nucleotides not matched to a gene: 2. There are 16 residues in the CDR3. CDR1 WSHSY and CDR2 SAAADI come from the germline V gene. CDR3 nucleotides: TGCGCCAGCAGTGATCCTAGCGGGACGAACACCGGGGAGCTGTTTTTT. Translated, it gives CASSDPSGTNTGELFF.

The chain couples TRBV27 to TRBJ1-2; a possible D gene is TRBD1 (5 bases). CDR1 is MNHEY and CDR2 is SMNVEV in the germline V gene (reference sequence). Trimming removed 6 bases at V and 2 bases at J, with 13 bases between. The CDR3 runs to 14 residues. The chain's CDR3 is CASRAGPSNYGYTF. CDR3 DNA sequence: TGTGCCAGCAGGGCAGGGCCCTCAAACTATGGCTACACCTTC.

The V and J genes are TRBV27 and TRBJ1-2, with a weak D call TRBD1 (6 bases). Germline V gene sequence: CDR1 MNHEY, CDR2 SMNVEV (reference sequence). The V end lost 5 bases, the J end lost 3 bases, and 16 bases lay between the germline ends. The CDR3 runs 15 residues. The CDR3 spells CASSPRRGDDYGYTF. DNA for the CDR3: TGTGCCAGCAGTCCTCGAAGGGGGGACGACTATGGCTACACCTTC.

This clone was counted only a few times. The genes are TRBV6-5 and TRBJ2-5; 8 bases align to TRBD2. Looked up from germline, CDR1 is MNHEY and CDR2 is SVGAGI. This CDR3 has 15 residues. The V segment lost 3 bases and the J segment 4 bases; nucleotides outside the gene matches: 7. CDR3 nucleotide sequence: TGTGCCAGCAGTTATGGGACCGGGAGGGCAGAGACCCAGTACTTC. Its protein is CASSYGTGRAETQYF.

The CDR3 region has the DNA TGTGCCAGCAGCCAAGGCCTAGCGGGGGCCTACAATGAGCAGTTCTTC. Protein product: CASSQGLAGAYNEQFF. The chain uses TRBV3-1 (or the pseudogene TRBV3-2) and TRBJ2-1, with 10 bases aligning to TRBD2. The CDR3 contains 16 residues. Germline V gene data show CDR1 as LGHDT and CDR2 as YNNKEL (reference sequence). After removal of 1 base from V and 2 bases from J, the junction contained 2 bases not matched to a gene.

The chain carries TRBV29-1 and TRBJ2-1, with 8 bases that match TRBD2. This CDR3 is 15 amino acids long. Germline V lookup: CDR1 SQVTM, CDR2 ANQGSEA. V lost 4 bases, J lost 6 bases, and 11 bases stayed unmatched. The CDR3 reads CSVVQIAGLGNEQFF. The CDR3 DNA follows: TGCAGCGTTGTTCAAATAGCGGGATTGGGCAATGAGCAGTTCTTC.

The V and J genes are TRBV9 and TRBJ2-1; D is tentatively TRBD1 or TRBD2 (5 bases each). There are 14 residues in the CDR3. The V end was cut by 4 bases, the J end by 4 bases, with 12 bases between. Per the germline V gene, CDR1 is SGDLS and CDR2 is YYNGEE. The CDR3 nucleotides read TGTGCCAGCAGCACCCCGGGGCCTTACAATGAGCAGTTCTTC. Translating gives CASSTPGPYNEQFF.

DNA for the CDR3: TGTGCCAGCAGCCAAGGGTCGTCGGGACTAGCGGCAGAGACCCAGTACTTC. It encodes CASSQGSSGLAAETQYF. The rearrangement joins TRBV4-2 to TRBJ2-5, with 11 bases fitting TRBD2. CDR1 is LGHNA, CDR2 YNFKEQ, per germline. The J segment lost 4 bases and the V segment lost 1 base, leaving 8 bases of the junction unmatched. This CDR3 is 17 amino acids long.

The rearrangement links TRBV7-9 to TRBJ1-6, with TRBD1 matching over 8 bases. The CDR3 sequence is 15 residues long. Germline loops: CDR1 SEHNR, CDR2 FQNEAQ (reference sequence). V was clipped by 1 base and J by 8 bases; unmatched bases: 4. CDR3 loop: CASSLVGQGHSPLHF. In DNA, the CDR3 is TGTGCCAGCAGCTTAGTAGGACAGGGACATTCACCCCTCCACTTT.

The rearrangement uses TRBV2 and TRBJ1-5; the D gene is possibly TRBD1 (5 bases). Per the germline V gene, CDR1 is SNHLY and CDR2 is FYNNEI. The CDR3 is 13 amino acids. V lost 6 bases and J lost 4, with 10 bases in between. CDR3: CASRWDGNQPQHF. The CDR3 bases are TGTGCCAGCAGATGGGACGGAAATCAGCCCCAGCATTTT. Full variable domain (remainder filled in from reference TRBV2 and TRBJ1-5): EPEVTQTPSHQVTQMGQEVILRCVPISNHLYFYWYRQILGQKVEFLVSFYNNEISEKSEIFDDQFSVERPDGSNFTLKIRSTKLEDSAMYFCASRWDGNQPQHFGDGTRLSIL.